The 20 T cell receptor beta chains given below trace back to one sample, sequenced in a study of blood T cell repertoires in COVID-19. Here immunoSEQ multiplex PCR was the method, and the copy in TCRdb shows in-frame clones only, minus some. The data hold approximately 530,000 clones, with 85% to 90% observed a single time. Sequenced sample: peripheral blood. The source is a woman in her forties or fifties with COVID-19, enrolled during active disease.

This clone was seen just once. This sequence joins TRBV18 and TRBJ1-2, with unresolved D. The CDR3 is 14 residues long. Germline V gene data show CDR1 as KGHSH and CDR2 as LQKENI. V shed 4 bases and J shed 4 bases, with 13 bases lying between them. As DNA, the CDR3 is TGTGCCAGCTCACGTGAAAGTCTAGTCTATGGCTACACCTTC. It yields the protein CASSRESLVYGYTF.

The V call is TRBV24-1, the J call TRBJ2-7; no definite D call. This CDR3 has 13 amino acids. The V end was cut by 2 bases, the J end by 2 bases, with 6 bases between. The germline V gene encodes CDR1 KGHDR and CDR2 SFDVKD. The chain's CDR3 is CATSDSYTYEQYF. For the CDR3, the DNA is TGTGCCACCAGTGATTCTTATACCTACGAGCAGTACTTC.

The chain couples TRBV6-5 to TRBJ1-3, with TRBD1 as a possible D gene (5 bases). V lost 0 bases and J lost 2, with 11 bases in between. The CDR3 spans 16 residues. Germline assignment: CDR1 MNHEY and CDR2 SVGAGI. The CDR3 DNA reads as TGTGCCAGCAGTTACTCAGGGGATGTAGCTGGAAACACCATATATTTT. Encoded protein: CASSYSGDVAGNTIYF.

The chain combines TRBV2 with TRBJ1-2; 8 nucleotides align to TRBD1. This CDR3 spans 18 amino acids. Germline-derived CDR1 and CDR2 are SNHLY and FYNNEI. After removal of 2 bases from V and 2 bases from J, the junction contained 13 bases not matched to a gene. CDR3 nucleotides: TGTGCCAGCAGTGAAAGGAGGAAGACAGGGGTATCCAACTATGGCTACACCTTC. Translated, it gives CASSERRKTGVSNYGYTF.

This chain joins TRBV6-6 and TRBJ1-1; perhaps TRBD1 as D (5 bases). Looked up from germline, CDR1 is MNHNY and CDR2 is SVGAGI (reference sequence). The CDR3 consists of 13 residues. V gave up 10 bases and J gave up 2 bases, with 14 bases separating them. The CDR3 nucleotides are TGTGCCACCGCGACAGTTCCTAACACTGAAGCTTTCTTT. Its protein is CATATVPNTEAFF.

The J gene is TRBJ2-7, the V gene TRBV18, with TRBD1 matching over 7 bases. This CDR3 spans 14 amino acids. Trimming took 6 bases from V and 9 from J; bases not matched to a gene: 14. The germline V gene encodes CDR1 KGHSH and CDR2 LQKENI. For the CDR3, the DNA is TGTGCCAGCTCCCCCGGGACAGAGCCCCAGGGGCAGTACTTC. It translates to CASSPGTEPQGQYF. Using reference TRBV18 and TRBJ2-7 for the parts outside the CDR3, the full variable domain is NAGVMQNPRHLVRRRGQEARLRCSPMKGHSHVYWYRQLPEEGLKFMVYLQKENIIDESGMPKERFSAEFPKEGPSILRIQQVVRGDSAAYFCASSPGTEPQGQYFGPGTRLTVT.

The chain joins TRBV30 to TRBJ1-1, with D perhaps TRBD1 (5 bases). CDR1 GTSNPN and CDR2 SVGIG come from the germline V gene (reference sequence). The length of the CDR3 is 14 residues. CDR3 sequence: CAGEGRLMNTEAFF. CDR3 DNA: TGTGCGGGGGAGGGGAGACTGATGAACACTGAAGCTTTCTTT.

CDR3 nucleotide sequence: TGTGCCAGCAGCGTCGCCGGGACAGGCTATGGCTACACCTTC. Its translation is CASSVAGTGYGYTF. V and J are TRBV9 and TRBJ1-2, with TRBD1 matching 8 bases. V trimming: 2 bases; J trimming: 4 bases; junction bases outside the gene matches: 4. Germline CDR1 and CDR2: SGDLS and YYNGEE. There are 14 residues in the CDR3.

CDR3 sequence reads: CSVAPSENTIYF. The CDR3 DNA is TGCAGCGTCGCCCCCTCAGAAAACACCATATATTTT. The gene calls are TRBV29-1 and TRBJ1-3; D gene ambiguous. Per germline, CDR1 SQVTM and CDR2 ANQGSEA. The V gene lost 6 bases and the J gene lost 6 bases, with 12 bases spanning the gap. The CDR3 runs 12 residues.

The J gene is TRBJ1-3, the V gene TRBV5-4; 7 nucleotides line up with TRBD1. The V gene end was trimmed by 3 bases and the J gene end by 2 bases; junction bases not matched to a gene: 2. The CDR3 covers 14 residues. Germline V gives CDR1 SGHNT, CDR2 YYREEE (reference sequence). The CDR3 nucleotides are TGTGCCAGCAGCTGGGGGACAGCTGGAAACACCATATATTTT. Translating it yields CASSWGTAGNTIYF.

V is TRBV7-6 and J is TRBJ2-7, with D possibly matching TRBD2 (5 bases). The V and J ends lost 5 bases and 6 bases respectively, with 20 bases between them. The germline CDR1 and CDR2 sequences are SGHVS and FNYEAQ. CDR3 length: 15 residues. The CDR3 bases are TGTGCCAGCAGCGCACGAAGCCGGGGTCTAAGCGAGCAGTACTTC. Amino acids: CASSARSRGLSEQYF.

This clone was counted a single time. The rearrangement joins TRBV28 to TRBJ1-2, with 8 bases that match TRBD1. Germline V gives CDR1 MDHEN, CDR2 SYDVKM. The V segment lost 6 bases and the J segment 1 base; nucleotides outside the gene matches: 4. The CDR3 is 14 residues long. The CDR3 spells CASRPGQVNYGYTF. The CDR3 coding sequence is TGTGCCAGCAGGCCGGGACAGGTTAACTATGGCTACACCTTC.

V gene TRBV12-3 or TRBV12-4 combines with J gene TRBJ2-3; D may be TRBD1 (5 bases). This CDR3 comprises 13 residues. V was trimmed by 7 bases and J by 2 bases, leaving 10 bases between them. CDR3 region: CASTWGATDTQYF. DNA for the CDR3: TGTGCCAGCACCTGGGGCGCCACAGATACGCAGTATTTT.

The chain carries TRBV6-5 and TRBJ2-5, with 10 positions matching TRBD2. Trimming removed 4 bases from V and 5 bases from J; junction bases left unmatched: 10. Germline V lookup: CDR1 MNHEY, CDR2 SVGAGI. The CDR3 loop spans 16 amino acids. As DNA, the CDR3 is TGTGCCAGCAGTTCCCACTCAGCGGGGGGGCCGGAGACCCAGTACTTC. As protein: CASSSHSAGGPETQYF.

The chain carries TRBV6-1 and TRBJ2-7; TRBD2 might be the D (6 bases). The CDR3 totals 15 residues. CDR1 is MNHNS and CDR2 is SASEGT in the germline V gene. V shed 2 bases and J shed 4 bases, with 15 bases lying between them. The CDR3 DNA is TGTGCCAGCAGTGAACCAGCGGGCCTTCTATACGAGCAGTACTTC. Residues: CASSEPAGLLYEQYF.

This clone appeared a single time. CDR3 loop: CASSLRPVQPQHF. The CDR3 coding sequence is TGTGCCAGCAGTTTACGCCCGGTTCAGCCCCAGCATTTT. V and J are TRBV12-3 or TRBV12-4 and TRBJ1-5; D ambiguous. This CDR3 region has 13 residues. V lost 2 bases and J lost 6, with 8 bases in between.

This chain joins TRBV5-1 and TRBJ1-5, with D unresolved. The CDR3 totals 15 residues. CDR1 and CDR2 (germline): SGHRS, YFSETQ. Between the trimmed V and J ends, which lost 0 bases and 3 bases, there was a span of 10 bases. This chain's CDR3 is CASSLVGGNNQPQHF. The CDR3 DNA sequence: TGCGCCAGCAGCTTGGTCGGAGGGAACAATCAGCCCCAGCATTTT.

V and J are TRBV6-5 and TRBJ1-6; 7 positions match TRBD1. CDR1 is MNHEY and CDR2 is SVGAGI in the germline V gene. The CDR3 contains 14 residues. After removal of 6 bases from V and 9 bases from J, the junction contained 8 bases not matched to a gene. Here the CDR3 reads CASSLTGRISPLHF. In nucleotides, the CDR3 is TGTGCCAGCAGCCTGACAGGGCGTATTTCACCCCTCCACTTT.

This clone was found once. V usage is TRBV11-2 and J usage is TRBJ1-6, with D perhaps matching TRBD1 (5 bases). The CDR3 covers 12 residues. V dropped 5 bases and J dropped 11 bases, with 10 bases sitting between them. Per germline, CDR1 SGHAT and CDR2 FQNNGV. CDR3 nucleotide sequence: TGTGCCAGCAGCCAAACAGGTACACCCCTCCACTTT. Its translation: CASSQTGTPLHF.

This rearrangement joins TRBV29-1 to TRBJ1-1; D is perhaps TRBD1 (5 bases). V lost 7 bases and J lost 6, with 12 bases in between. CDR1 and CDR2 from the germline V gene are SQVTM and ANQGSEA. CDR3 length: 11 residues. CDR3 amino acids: CSGSGPPEAFF. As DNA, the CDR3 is TGCAGCGGCTCAGGGCCCCCTGAAGCTTTCTTT. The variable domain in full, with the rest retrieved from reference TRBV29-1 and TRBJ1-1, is SAVISQKPSRDICQRGTSLTIQCQVDSQVTMMFWYRQQPGQSLTLIATANQGSEATYESGFVIDKFPISRPNLTFSTLTVSNMSPEDSSIYLCSGSGPPEAFFGQGTRLTVV.